This T cell receptor beta chain was captured in a study of blood T cells in healthy people across ages. The CDR3 runs to 14 residues. Germline V CDR1 and CDR2: ENHRY, SYGVKD. J gave up 3 bases and V 6 bases, and 5 bases lay outside the gene matches. The second PCR ran roughly 7 to 11 cycles with a sample-barcoded 5' primer and J-beta primers. TCRdb analysed the 5' RACE reads with MiXCR anew, one entry per CDR3 protein. The sample lists around 710,000 distinct CDR3 sequences, more than 40% occurring once. Sequenced material: blood. This receptor was obtained from a woman in her sixties in good health. The chain uses TRBV10-3 and TRBJ2-5; the match to TRBD1 covers 9 bases. CDR3 in amino acids: CAISKGQGEETQYF. Here the CDR3 DNA reads TGTGCCATCAGCAAGGGACAGGGTGAAGAGACCCAGTACTTC.